This T cell receptor (beta chain) was captured in a study of CD8 T cells in ankylosing spondylitis. Germline V gene lookup returns CDR1 DFQATT and CDR2 SNEGSKA (reference sequence). V lost 0 bases and J 0 bases, leaving 7 bases between the germline ends. The length of the CDR3 is 14 residues. This clonotype was recorded many times. Its specificity is not known. Whole-study results and caveats: Matched ankylosing spondylitis synovial fluid reportedly showed significant enrichment of disease-linked clones. Reactive arthritis synovial fluid and blood previously showed some of these motif variants. Ankylosing spondylitis blood seemed to carry a telltale TCR beta motif made of roughly eight highly homologous variants.

Making use of molecular barcodes, quantitative 5'-RACE generated TCR beta libraries. TCRdb itself ran the 5' RACE reads through MiXCR, one entry per CDR3 protein. The table records approximately 90,000 distinct CDR3 sequences, about 8.5% of them present only once. The material sequenced was blood, either unsorted or a sorted T cell fraction (not recorded which). The origin of this receptor is a male donor with ankylosing spondylitis or in good health (not recorded which). This sequence joins TRBV20-1 and TRBJ2-3; weak D call: TRBD1 (6 bases). In DNA, the CDR3 is TGCAGTGCTAGAGATGGGGGCAGCACAGATACGCAGTATTTT. This gives the protein CSARDGGSTDTQYF.